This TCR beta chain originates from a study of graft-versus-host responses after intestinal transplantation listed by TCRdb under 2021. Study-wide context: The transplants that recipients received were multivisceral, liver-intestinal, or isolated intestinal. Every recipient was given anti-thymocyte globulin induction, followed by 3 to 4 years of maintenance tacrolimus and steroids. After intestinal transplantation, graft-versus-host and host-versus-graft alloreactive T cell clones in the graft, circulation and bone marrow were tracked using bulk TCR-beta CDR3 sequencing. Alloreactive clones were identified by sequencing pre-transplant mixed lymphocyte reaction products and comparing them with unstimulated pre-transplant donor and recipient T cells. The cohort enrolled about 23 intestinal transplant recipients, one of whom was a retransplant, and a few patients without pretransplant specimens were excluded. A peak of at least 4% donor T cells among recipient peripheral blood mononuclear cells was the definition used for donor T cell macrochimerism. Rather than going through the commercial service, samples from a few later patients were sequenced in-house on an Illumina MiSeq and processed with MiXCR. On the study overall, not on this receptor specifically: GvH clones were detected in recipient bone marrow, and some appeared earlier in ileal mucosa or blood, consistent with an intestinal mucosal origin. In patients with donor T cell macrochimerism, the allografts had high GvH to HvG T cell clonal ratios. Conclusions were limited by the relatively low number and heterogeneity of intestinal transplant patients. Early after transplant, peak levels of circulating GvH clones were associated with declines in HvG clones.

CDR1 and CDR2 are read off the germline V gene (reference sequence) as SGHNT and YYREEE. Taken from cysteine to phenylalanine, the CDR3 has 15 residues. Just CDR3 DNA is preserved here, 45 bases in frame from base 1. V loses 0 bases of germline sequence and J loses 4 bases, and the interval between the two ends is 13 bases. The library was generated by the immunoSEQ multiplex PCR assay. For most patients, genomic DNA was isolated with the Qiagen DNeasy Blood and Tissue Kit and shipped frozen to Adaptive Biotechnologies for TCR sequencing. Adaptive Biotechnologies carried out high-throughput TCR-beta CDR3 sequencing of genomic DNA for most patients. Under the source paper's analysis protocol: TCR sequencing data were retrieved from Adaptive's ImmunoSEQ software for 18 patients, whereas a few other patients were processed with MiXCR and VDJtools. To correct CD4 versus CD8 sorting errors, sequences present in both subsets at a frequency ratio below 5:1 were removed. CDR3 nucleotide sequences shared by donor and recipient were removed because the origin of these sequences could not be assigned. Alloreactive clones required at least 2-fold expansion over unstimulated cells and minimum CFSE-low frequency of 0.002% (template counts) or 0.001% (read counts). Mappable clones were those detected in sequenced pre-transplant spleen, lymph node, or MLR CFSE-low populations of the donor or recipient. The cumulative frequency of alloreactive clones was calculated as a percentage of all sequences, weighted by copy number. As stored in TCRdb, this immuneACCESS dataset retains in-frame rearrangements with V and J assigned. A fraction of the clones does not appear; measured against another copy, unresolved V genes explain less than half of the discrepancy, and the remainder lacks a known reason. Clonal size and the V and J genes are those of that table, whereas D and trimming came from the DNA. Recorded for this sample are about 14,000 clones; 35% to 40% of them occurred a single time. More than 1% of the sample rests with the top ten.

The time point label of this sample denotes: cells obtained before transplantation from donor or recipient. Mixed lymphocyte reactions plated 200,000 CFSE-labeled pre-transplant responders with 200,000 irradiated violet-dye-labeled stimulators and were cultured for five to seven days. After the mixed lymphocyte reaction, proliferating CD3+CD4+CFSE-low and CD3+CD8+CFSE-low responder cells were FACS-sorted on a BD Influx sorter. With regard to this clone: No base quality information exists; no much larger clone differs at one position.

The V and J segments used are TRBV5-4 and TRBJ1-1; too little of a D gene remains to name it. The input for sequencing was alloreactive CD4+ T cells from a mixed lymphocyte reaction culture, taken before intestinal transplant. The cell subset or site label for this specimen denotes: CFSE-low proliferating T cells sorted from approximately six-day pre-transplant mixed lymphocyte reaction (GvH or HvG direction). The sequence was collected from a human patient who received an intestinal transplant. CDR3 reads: CASSLAGSRSTEAFF. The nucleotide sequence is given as TGTGCCAGCAGCTTGGCCGGCAGCCGGAGCACTGAAGCTTTCTTT.